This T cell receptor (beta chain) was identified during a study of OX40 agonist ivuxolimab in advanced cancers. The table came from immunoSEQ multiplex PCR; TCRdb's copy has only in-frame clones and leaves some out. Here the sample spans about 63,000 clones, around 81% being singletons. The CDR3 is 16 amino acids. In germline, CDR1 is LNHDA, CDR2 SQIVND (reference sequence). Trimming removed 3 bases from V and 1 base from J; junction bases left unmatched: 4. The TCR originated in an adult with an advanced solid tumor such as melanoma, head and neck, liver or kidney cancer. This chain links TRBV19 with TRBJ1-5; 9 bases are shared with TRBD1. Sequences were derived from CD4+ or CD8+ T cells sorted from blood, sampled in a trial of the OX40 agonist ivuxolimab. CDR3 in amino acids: CASSILDRGSNQPQHF. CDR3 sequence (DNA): TGTGCCAGTAGTATTTTAGACAGGGGGAGCAATCAGCCCCAGCATTTT.